This T cell receptor (beta chain) was found in a study of blood T cell repertoires in COVID-19. Study overall: PBMCs, B-cell-depleted T cells, or T cells were the source of the cDNA or gDNA that made up the material.

In the authors' workflow: Reference gene primer amplification yielded estimated nucleated cell counts. Profiling relied on immunoSEQ multiplex PCR, and the TCRdb table lists in-frame clones only, not all of them. Clonal size and the V and J genes are those of that table, whereas D and trimming came from the DNA. The table lists approximately 160,000 clones, around four fifths of them singletons, with roughly 4% in the top ten. Enrollees, roughly 18 to 90 years old, lived in 24 US areas. Cohort assignment relied on participant-reported clinical history. Sequencing input: PBMCs or T cells enriched from blood (not recorded which). This sequence was found in a woman in her forties or fifties in a cohort exposed to, infected with or recovered from COVID-19 (not recorded which).

The CDR3 region is CASSRRGYTEAFF. In nucleotides, the CDR3 is TGTGCCAGCAGTCGCAGGGGATACACTGAAGCTTTCTTT. The genes are TRBV12-3 or TRBV12-4 and TRBJ1-1; perhaps TRBD1 as D (6 bases). The V end was cut by 5 bases, the J end by 3 bases, with 10 bases between. The CDR3 runs to 13 residues.